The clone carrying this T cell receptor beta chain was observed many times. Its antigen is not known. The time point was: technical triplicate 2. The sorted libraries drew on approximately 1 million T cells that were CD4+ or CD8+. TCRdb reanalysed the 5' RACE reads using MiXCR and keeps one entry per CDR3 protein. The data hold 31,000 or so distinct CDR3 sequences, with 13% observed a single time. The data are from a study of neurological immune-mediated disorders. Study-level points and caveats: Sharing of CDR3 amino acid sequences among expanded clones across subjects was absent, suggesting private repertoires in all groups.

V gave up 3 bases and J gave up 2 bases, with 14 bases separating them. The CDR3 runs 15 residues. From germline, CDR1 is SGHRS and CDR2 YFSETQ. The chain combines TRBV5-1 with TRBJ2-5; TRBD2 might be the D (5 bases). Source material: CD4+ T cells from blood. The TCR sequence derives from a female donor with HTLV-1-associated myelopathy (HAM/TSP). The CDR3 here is CASSSRTGSQETQYF. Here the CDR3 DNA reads TGCGCCAGCAGCTCCCGGACGGGGTCACAAGAGACCCAGTACTTC.